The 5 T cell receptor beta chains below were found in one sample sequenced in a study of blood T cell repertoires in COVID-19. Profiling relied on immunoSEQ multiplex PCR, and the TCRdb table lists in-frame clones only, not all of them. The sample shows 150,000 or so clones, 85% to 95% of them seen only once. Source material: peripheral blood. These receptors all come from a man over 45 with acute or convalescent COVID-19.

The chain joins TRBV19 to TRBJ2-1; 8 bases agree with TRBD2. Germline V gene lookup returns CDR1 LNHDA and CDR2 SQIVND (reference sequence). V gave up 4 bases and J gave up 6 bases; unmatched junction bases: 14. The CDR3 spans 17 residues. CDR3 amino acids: CASSTSPGTRVPNEQFF. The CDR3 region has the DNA TGTGCCAGTAGTACGTCCCCGGGGACTAGAGTTCCCAATGAGCAGTTCTTC.

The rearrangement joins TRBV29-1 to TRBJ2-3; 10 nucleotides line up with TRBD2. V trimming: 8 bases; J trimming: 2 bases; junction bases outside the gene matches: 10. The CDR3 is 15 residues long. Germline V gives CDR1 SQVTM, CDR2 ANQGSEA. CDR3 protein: CSFIPAGGPTDTQYF. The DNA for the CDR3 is TGCAGCTTCATACCAGCGGGAGGGCCCACAGATACGCAGTATTTT.

CDR3 bases: TGTGCCAGCAGCGTAGGAGGGGGCAAGAGCTCTGGAAACACCATATATTTT. Translation: CASSVGGGKSSGNTIYF. The chain recombines TRBV9 with TRBJ1-3, with 7 bases fitting TRBD1. The CDR3 spans 17 residues. V lost 0 bases, J lost 0 bases, and 6 bases stayed unmatched. Germline V gives CDR1 SGDLS, CDR2 YYNGEE. Full variable domain (outside the CDR3, taken from reference TRBV9 and TRBJ1-3): DSGVTQTPKHLITATGQRVTLRCSPRSGDLSVYWYQQSLDQGLQFLIQYYNGEERAKGNILERFSAQQFPDLHSELNLSSLELGDSALYFCASSVGGGKSSGNTIYFGEGSWLTVV.

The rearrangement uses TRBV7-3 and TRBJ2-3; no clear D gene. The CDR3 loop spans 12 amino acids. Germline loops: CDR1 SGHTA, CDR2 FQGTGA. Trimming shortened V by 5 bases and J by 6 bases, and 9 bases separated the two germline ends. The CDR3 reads CASSADGDTQYF. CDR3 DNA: TGTGCCAGCAGCGCAGACGGGGATACGCAGTATTTT.

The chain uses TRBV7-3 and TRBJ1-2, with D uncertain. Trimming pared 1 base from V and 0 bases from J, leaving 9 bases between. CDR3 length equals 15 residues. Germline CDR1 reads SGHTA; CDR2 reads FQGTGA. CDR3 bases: TGTGCCAGCAGCTTAATCGTCAGATCTAACTATGGCTACACCTTC. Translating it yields CASSLIVRSNYGYTF.